The next 12 T cell receptor beta chains were all read from a single sample in a study of blood T cell repertoires in COVID-19. Sequencing was performed with immunoSEQ multiplex PCR; in TCRdb, only in-frame clones are kept and a portion is missing. The sample yields 300,000 to 350,000 clones, 87% seen once. Sequenced input: peripheral blood. The receptors here all came from a man aged 25 to 40 with COVID-19, enrolled during active disease.

J is TRBJ1-4 and V is TRBV18; TRBD1 matches at 12 bases. V was clipped by 4 bases and J by 7 bases; unmatched bases: 4. This CDR3 has 15 residues. Looked up from germline, CDR1 is KGHSH and CDR2 is LQKENI. CDR3 nucleotides: TGTGCCAGCTCACTGGGACAGGGGGCTTTTGAAAAACTGTTTTTT. Translated, it gives CASSLGQGAFEKLFF.

There are a few counts of this clone. This chain links TRBV7-9 with TRBJ2-5; TRBD2 agrees at 7 bases. Germline CDR1 SEHNR, CDR2 FQNEAQ (reference sequence). J gave up 3 bases and V 4 bases, and 8 bases lay outside the gene matches. This CDR3 has 15 amino acids. The CDR3 DNA follows: TGTGCCAGCAGCTCTAGGTCGGGGGGTAAAGAGACCCAGTACTTC. Its translation: CASSSRSGGKETQYF. Using reference TRBV7-9 and TRBJ2-5 for the parts outside the CDR3, the full variable domain is DTGVSQNPRHKITKRGQNVTFRCDPISEHNRLYWYRQTLGQGPEFLTYFQNEAQLEKSRLLSDRFSAERPKGSFSTLEIQRTEQGDSAMYLCASSSRSGGKETQYFGPGTRLLVL.

V usage is TRBV19 and J usage is TRBJ1-1; D unclear. The CDR3 has 16 residues. CDR1 and CDR2 (germline): LNHDA, SQIVND (reference sequence). Trimming took 9 bases from V and 0 from J, leaving 20 bases between them. This chain's CDR3 is CASYGNNGKMNTEAFF. The CDR3 bases are TGTGCCAGCTACGGTAACAACGGGAAGATGAACACTGAAGCTTTCTTT. Full variable domain (remainder filled in from reference TRBV19 and TRBJ1-1): DGGITQSPKYLFRKEGQNVTLSCEQNLNHDAMYWYRQDPGQGLRLIYYSQIVNDFQKGDIAEGYSVSREKKESFPLTVTSAQKNPTAFYLCASYGNNGKMNTEAFFGQGTRLTVV.

The gene calls are TRBV6-5 and TRBJ2-2; a possible D gene is TRBD2 (5 bases). Trimming cost V 11 bases and J 0 bases, with 7 bases left between them. CDR1 and CDR2 (germline): MNHEY, SVGAGI. There are 12 residues in the CDR3. CDR3 DNA sequence: TGTGCCTCGCGGGCGAACACCGGGGAGCTGTTTTTT. Translating it yields CASRANTGELFF.

V and J are TRBV27 and TRBJ1-4; 11 bases are shared with TRBD1. The germline CDR1 and CDR2 sequences are MNHEY and SMNVEV (reference sequence). CDR3 length: 15 residues. The V and J ends lost 4 bases and 8 bases, in that order; junction bases with no gene match: 6. In DNA form, the CDR3 reads TGTGCCAGCAGTTCCTTCGGGACAGGGGGGGAAAAACTGTTTTTT. It encodes CASSSFGTGGEKLFF.

V usage is TRBV15 and J usage is TRBJ2-3; 7 bases agree with TRBD1. There are 15 residues in the CDR3. Germline lookup yields CDR1 LNHNV and CDR2 YYDKDF (reference sequence). The V gene end was trimmed by 7 bases and the J gene end by 2 bases; junction bases not matched to a gene: 9. CDR3 amino acids: CATTEQGRYTDTQYF. The CDR3 coding sequence is TGTGCCACCACCGAACAGGGGAGATACACAGATACGCAGTATTTT.

This sequence joins TRBV4-2 and TRBJ2-7, with a possible D match to TRBD1 (6 bases). Per germline, CDR1 LGHNA and CDR2 YNFKEQ. The CDR3 sequence is 16 residues long. The V and J ends lost 4 bases and 4 bases respectively, with 20 bases between them. CDR3 sequence (DNA): TGTGCCAGCAGCCGAGACTTTGTAGGGGGAAGGTACGAGCAGTACTTC. Its protein is CASSRDFVGGRYEQYF.

This clone was detected only once. The chain combines TRBV3-1 (or the pseudogene TRBV3-2) with TRBJ1-1, with TRBD1 as a possible D gene (5 bases). The CDR3 sequence is 14 residues long. CDR1 and CDR2 (germline): LGHDT, YNNKEL (reference sequence). V lost 1 base to trimming and J lost 4 bases, with 10 bases between them. As DNA, the CDR3 is TGTGCCAGCAGCCAAGGGGGCAGGCTCACTGAAGCTTTCTTT. Its translation: CASSQGGRLTEAFF.

The chain employs TRBV11-2 and TRBJ2-3; the match to TRBD1 covers 7 bases. CDR1 and CDR2 from the germline V gene are SGHAT and FQNNGV. J lost 1 base, V lost 5 bases, and 12 bases had no gene match. CDR3 length equals 17 residues. The CDR3 DNA is TGTGCCAGCAGCCATCAACCCCGGACAGGAGGCACAGATACGCAGTATTTT. Amino acid sequence: CASSHQPRTGGTDTQYF.

The V call is TRBV7-2, the J call TRBJ2-7, with 10 bases aligning to TRBD2. The germline CDR1 and CDR2 sequences are SGHTA and FQGNSA. With 0 bases clipped from V and 1 base from J, the junction kept 12 bases outside the gene matches. The CDR3 totals 19 residues. The CDR3 DNA reads as TGTGCCAGCAGCTTAGCGCGGTTGGCTAGCGGGAGAGGGTCCTACGAGCAGTACTTC. Translating it yields CASSLARLASGRGSYEQYF.

A note on this clone: A read error may produce the germline difference seen at one junction end. The rearrangement joins TRBV5-8 to TRBJ2-7, with D maybe TRBD1 (6 bases). The CDR3 contains 13 residues. Germline V gives CDR1 SGHTS, CDR2 YDEGEE. The CDR3 spells CASSLDGLQARGF. CDR3 coding DNA: TGTGCCAGCAGCTTGGACGGGCTCCAGGCGAGGGGGTTC.

The chain combines TRBV9 with TRBJ1-3, with D possibly matching TRBD1 (5 bases). Germline V gene lookup returns CDR1 SGDLS and CDR2 YYNGEE. Trimming shortened V by 3 bases and J by 0 bases, and 10 bases separated the two germline ends. CDR3 length equals 15 residues. CDR3 loop: CASSAGQTSGNTIYF. Here the CDR3 DNA reads TGTGCCAGCAGCGCCGGACAAACCTCTGGAAACACCATATATTTT.